This TCR beta chain originates from a study of T cells after posttransplantation cyclophosphamide. Controls had myeloablative marrow grafts with methotrexate and calcineurin inhibitor, sampled at 1 year. Clones were sequenced by immunoSEQ multiplex PCR, and TCRdb holds only the in-frame ones, with some missing. The data contain about 15,000 clones, about nine tenths of them singletons. Whole-study findings and limits: Tissue-infiltrating T cells from skin or gut overlapped little with blood T cells. Recipient CMV seropositivity and CMV reactivation strongly tracked TRB clonality. Later blood repertoires were often dominated by clones from the donor CD8+ memory compartment.

Germline lookup yields CDR1 MNHNS and CDR2 SASEGT. The V end lost 0 bases, the J end lost 6 bases, and 8 bases lay between the germline ends. The CDR3 contains 14 residues. Comments on this clone: Its specificity is unknown.

Sequenced material: PBMCs, taken after an allogeneic stem cell transplant with a calcineurin inhibitor and methotrexate. V is TRBV6-1 and J is TRBJ1-4, with D tentatively TRBD1 (6 bases). The receptor was derived from a male patient between 45 and 59 years old who received an allogeneic stem cell transplant from an unrelated donor, was CMV-positive, and had chronic GVHD only. Some of the T cells may derive from the graft donor. Here the CDR3 DNA reads TGTGCCAGCAGTGAAGCCAGGGGTTATGAAAAACTGTTTTTT. Protein sequence: CASSEARGYEKLFF.